Included here is one T cell receptor beta chain sequence, with context. Original methodology: Researchers report that nucleated cell counts were estimated from reference gene primer amplification. Sequencing used immunoSEQ multiplex PCR; TCRdb keeps in-frame clones, though not all of them. V, J and clone size were drawn from that table, and D and trimming were deduced from the DNA. The table lists about 70,000 clones, roughly 84% of them singletons. These data come from a study of blood T cell repertoires in COVID-19. About the research overall: Samples taken during acute and convalescent COVID-19 were collected in the United States, Italy and Spain. T cells, B-cell-depleted T cells, or PBMCs provided the cDNA or gDNA that served as material.

The sequenced material came from peripheral blood. The source of this sequence is a woman younger than 30 with acute or convalescent COVID-19.

CDR3 sequence reads: CASSPYGGSGETQYF. In nucleotides, the CDR3 is TGTGCCAGCAGCCCCTACGGCGGCTCGGGAGAGACCCAGTACTTC. This chain links TRBV13 with TRBJ2-5; D is unresolved. CDR3 length: 15 residues. Trimming stripped 5 bases from V and 4 bases from J, with 17 bases between. Germline V gene sequence: CDR1 PRHDT, CDR2 FYEKMQ (reference sequence).